The rows below give T cell receptor beta chains drawn from one sample of a study of blood T cells in healthy people across ages. A single record per CDR3 protein comes from TCRdb applying MiXCR to the 5' RACE reads. The sample carries 800,000 to 1,000,000 distinct CDR3 sequences, roughly 48% recorded once. Source material: blood. These TCRs come from a man in his thirties or forties in good health. The CDR3 runs from the conserved cysteine through the conserved F or W. Fields, in order: clone size, V gene, J gene, D gene, CDR3 DNA, CDR3 protein. The D gene is left open where the match is weak. Only part of the rows carry a size: once, few, many, or a class if the clone is expanded.

once	TRBV5-1	TRBJ1-1	-	TGCGCCAGCAGCCAGGGGCTGAGCACTGAAGCTTTCTTT	CASSQGLSTEAFF
-	TRBV25-1	TRBJ2-1	-	TGTGCCAGCAGTGAATCCCCAGGGCTCTACAATGAGCAGTTCTTC	CASSESPGLYNEQFF
once	TRBV28	TRBJ2-4	TRBD1	TGTGCCAGCACCTCAGCCGGACAGGGAATAGCCAAAAACATTCAGTACTTC	CASTSAGQGIAKNIQYF
-	TRBV3-1	TRBJ1-5	-	TGTGCCAGCAGCCAAGACTACAGTTATAGCAATCAGCCCCAGCATTTT	CASSQDYSYSNQPQHF
-	TRBV6-2/TRBV6-3	TRBJ2-2	TRBD2	TGTGCCAGCCGCCGGGGGGGGTCCGACACCGGGGAGCTGTTTTTT	CASRRGGSDTGELFF
-	TRBV27	TRBJ2-5	TRBD2	TGTGCCAGCAGTTTATCGACGGGTTTTTCGACTAGCGGAAAGAGGGAGACCCAGTACTTC	CASSLSTGFSTSGKRETQYF
-	TRBV6-5	TRBJ2-7	-	TGTGCCAGCAGACGCAAAAGTGACTCCTACGAGCAGTACTTC	CASRRKSDSYEQYF
-	TRBV5-1	TRBJ2-4	-	TGCGCCAGCAGCTTGGCAGGGGGGGGCCCGGAAAACATTCAGTACTTC	CASSLAGGGPENIQYF
-	TRBV30	TRBJ2-1	-	TGTGCCTGGAGTCCTGACTGGGACAATGAGCAGTTCTTC	CAWSPDWDNEQFF
-	TRBV29-1	TRBJ2-7	TRBD2	TGCAGCGTCCGGGGGGCTAGCGGGGGGGCTCGGGCCTACGAGCAGTACTTC	CSVRGASGGARAYEQYF
few	TRBV7-9	TRBJ2-1	-	TGTGCCAGCAGCTTAGATCAGGCAGGGAGTCTCTACAATGAGCAGTTCTTC	CASSLDQAGSLYNEQFF
-	TRBV5-6	TRBJ1-2	-	TGTGCCAGCAGAGACGGACAGCTTCACTATGGCTACACCTTC	CASRDGQLHYGYTF
-	TRBV29-1	TRBJ2-3	-	TGCAGCGTTGAAGATAGGGTCCCAGATACGCAGTATTTT	CSVEDRVPDTQYF
many	TRBV27	TRBJ1-2	-	TGTGCCAGCAGGACGGGACGAGGGCTCGGCTACACCTTC	CASRTGRGLGYTF
-	TRBV20-1	TRBJ2-7	-	TGCAGTGCAAGGACTAACGACTACGAGCAGTACTTC	CSARTNDYEQYF
few	TRBV6-2/TRBV6-3	TRBJ1-2	-	TGTGCCAGCAGCCGCGCCACGACAGGCAACTATGGCTACACCTTC	CASSRATTGNYGYTF
few	TRBV20-1	TRBJ2-7	-	TGCAGTGCTAGAGATATTAGAAAACGGAATTTCTACGAGCAGTACTTC	CSARDIRKRNFYEQYF
-	TRBV3-1	TRBJ2-3	TRBD2	TGTGCCAGTCGCTTAGCGGGGGTCAGCACAGATACGCAGTATTTT	CASRLAGVSTDTQYF
few	TRBV20-1	TRBJ1-6	-	TGCAGTGCTAGTAATCTTCGGGACTCCTATAATTCACCCCTCCACTTT	CSASNLRDSYNSPLHF
few	TRBV7-2	TRBJ2-3	TRBD2	TGTGCCAGCAGCTTAGGGGCTAGCGGGGTCGCATCAGATACGCAGTATTTT	CASSLGASGVASDTQYF
-	TRBV28	TRBJ2-4	-	TGTGCCAGCACCCCGACCGGGGACATTCAGTACTTC	CASTPTGDIQYF
-	TRBV3-1	TRBJ1-2	-	TGTGCCAGCAGCCAAGAAGGGTCCTTATACGCGGGCTACACCTTC	CASSQEGSLYAGYTF
-	TRBV7-2	TRBJ2-3	TRBD2	TGTGCCAGCAGCTTGGGTCCGGGGGGAAGCACAGATACGCAGTATTTT	CASSLGPGGSTDTQYF
few	TRBV10-3	TRBJ2-7	TRBD2	TGTGCCATCAGTGAGTCGATGAGGCGGGGGGACGAGCAGTACTTC	CAISESMRRGDEQYF
few	TRBV6-5	TRBJ2-5	-	TGTGCCAGCAGACCGGGGCCAGAGACCCAGTACTTC	CASRPGPETQYF
few	TRBV4-3	TRBJ2-1	-	TGCGCCAGCAGCCAAGGGGTAACCTACAATGAGCAGTTCTTC	CASSQGVTYNEQFF
-	TRBV21-1	TRBJ2-7	-	-	CASSKVGRGNHYEQYF
-	TRBV7-2	TRBJ2-5	-	TGTGCCAGCAGCTTAGCGGCAGGAGAGACCCAGTACTTC	CASSLAAGETQYF
-	TRBV20-1	TRBJ2-5	TRBD1	TGCAGTGTTACGGGACAGGCGTACCAAGAGACCCAGTACTTC	CSVTGQAYQETQYF
-	TRBV20-1	TRBJ2-5	-	TGCAGTGCTAGAGGGTCCAGGGACAAAGAGACCCAGTACTTC	CSARGSRDKETQYF
-	TRBV10-2	TRBJ1-1	TRBD1	TGCGCCAGCAGTGAAGGGACAGCCGAAGCTTTCTTT	CASSEGTAEAFF
-	TRBV20-1	TRBJ1-6	-	TGCAGTGCTACCATTTCCTTAGGGACGGTGAATTCACCCCTCCACTTT	CSATISLGTVNSPLHF
once	TRBV12-3/TRBV12-4	TRBJ2-7	-	TGTGCCAGCAATTACTACAATGAGCAGTACTTC	CASNYYNEQYF
-	TRBV12-3/TRBV12-4	TRBJ2-1	TRBD1	TGTGCCAGCAGATCCCTACCGGGACAGGGCCCCAATGAGCAGTTCTTC	CASRSLPGQGPNEQFF
once	TRBV6-5	TRBJ1-4	-	TGTGCCAGCAGTTACAGGGGGATCAATGAAAAACTGTTTTTT	CASSYRGINEKLFF
-	TRBV2	TRBJ2-3	-	TGTGCCAGCAGGGGACTTTTAGATACGCAGTATTTT	CASRGLLDTQYF
-	TRBV5-1	TRBJ2-5	-	TGCGCCAGCAGCTTGGACCTCGAGACCCAGAACTTC	CASSLDLETQNF
-	TRBV21-1	TRBJ1-2	-	TGTGCCAGCAGCAAAGACGTGTGGGGGGACCGAGCCGTCTATGGCTACACCTTC	CASSKDVWGDRAVYGYTF
few	TRBV5-4	TRBJ2-3	TRBD2	TGTGCCAGCAGCTACGGCCGACTAGCTTCCGATACGCAGTATTTT	CASSYGRLASDTQYF
-	TRBV2	TRBJ1-2	TRBD1	TGTGCCGGCAGCCTAGGACAGGGATCCTATGGCTACACCTTC	CAGSLGQGSYGYTF
few	TRBV11-3	TRBJ2-3	TRBD1	TGTGCCAGCAGCGTTGGGACAGGGGGCGTTGCAGATACGCAGTATTTT	CASSVGTGGVADTQYF
-	TRBV6-2/TRBV6-3	TRBJ1-2	TRBD1	TGTGCCAGCAGTCTCATCGACAGGGGGACCTATAACTATGGCTACACCTTC	CASSLIDRGTYNYGYTF
few	TRBV7-2	TRBJ2-6	-	TGTGCCAGCAGCTTTCTCTCCGCCGGGGCCAACGTCCTGACTTTC	CASSFLSAGANVLTF
-	TRBV13	TRBJ2-1	-	TGTGCCAGCAGCACCGGACTCGAGAATGAGCAGTTCTTC	CASSTGLENEQFF
-	TRBV10-3	TRBJ2-7	-	TGTGCCATCAGTGAGTCACAGGTGCAGCAGTACTTC	CAISESQVQQYF
-	TRBV4-1	TRBJ2-7	TRBD1	TGCGCCAGCAGCCCTACGGGACAGGGGAGGCCCTACGAGCAGTACTTC	CASSPTGQGRPYEQYF
-	TRBV10-3	TRBJ1-3	TRBD1	TGTGCCATCAGTGAGCACAGGGACAGAGGAAACACCATATATTTT	CAISEHRDRGNTIYF
-	TRBV4-1	TRBJ2-3	TRBD2	TGCGCCAGCAGCCAGTATTGGGGGGCGGGGGGGCCAGATACGCAGTATTTT	CASSQYWGAGGPDTQYF